This TCR beta chain was sequenced for a study of cytomegalovirus exposure and HLA in healthy donors. Study as a whole: Researchers previously reported finding fewer than 140 million unique TCR beta sequences from about 179 million T cells.

Trimming took 4 bases from V and 1 from J, leaving 10 bases between them. CDR1 and CDR2 (germline): SQVTM, ANQGSEA. The CDR3 is 13 amino acids. Comments on this clone: Its antigen is unidentified.

It was with 60 Vbeta and 13 Jbeta primers that the PCR ran. How the authors handled the data: An analysis performed later counted 74 million or so unique TCR beta chains (roughly 9.9 million of them shared). Some clones are missing from TCRdb's copy, which holds only in-frame ones; the method was immunoSEQ multiplex PCR. V, J and clone size were drawn from that table, and D and trimming were deduced from the DNA. The sample spans about 140,000 clones; the ten largest clones claim about 2.2%. While unrecorded immune exposures were likely, the donors were nominally healthy when sampled. Whole-study results and caveats: Excluded were some V segments that proved indistinguishable, including TRBV6-2 and TRBV6-3.

Sequenced: PBMCs. The origin of this receptor is a woman aged 18-29 years in good health and CMV-seronegative. The V and J genes are TRBV29-1 and TRBJ1-1; tentatively, D is TRBD1 (6 bases). In nucleotides, the CDR3 is TGCAGCGTTGGACAGGTACAGAACACTGAAGCTTTCTTT. This encodes CSVGQVQNTEAFF. Filled out from reference TRBV29-1 and TRBJ1-1, the complete variable domain reads SAVISQKPSRDICQRGTSLTIQCQVDSQVTMMFWYRQQPGQSLTLIATANQGSEATYESGFVIDKFPISRPNLTFSTLTVSNMSPEDSSIYLCSVGQVQNTEAFFGQGTRLTVV.